The 24 T cell receptor beta chains below were found in one sample sequenced in a study of cytomegalovirus exposure and HLA in healthy donors. 60 Vbeta and 13 Jbeta primers were used in PCR. Produced via immunoSEQ multiplex PCR; TCRdb's table is partial and in-frame only. This repertoire shows roughly 120,000 clones, more than 65% found once; its top ten account for roughly 13%. Sequencing input: PBMCs. The receptor source for this set is a woman aged 55 to 70 in good health and CMV-seropositive.

This clone has more than one count but fewer than ten. The V gene is TRBV7-2, the J gene TRBJ2-5, with D hard to call. The CDR3 has 11 residues. Germline assignment: CDR1 SGHTA and CDR2 FQGNSA. Trimming took off 5 bases at V and 2 bases at J, with 3 bases between the two ends. The CDR3 DNA is TGTGCCAGCAGCCGGCAAGAGACCCAGTACTTC. It translates to CASSRQETQYF.

The DNA of the CDR3 is TGTGCCACCTCCCAAGGGGCGTGGAACACCGGGGAGCTGTTTTTT. It translates to CATSQGAWNTGELFF. The chain uses TRBV6-1 and TRBJ2-2, with a tentative D call TRBD1 (5 bases). Per germline, CDR1 MNHNS and CDR2 SASEGT. This CDR3 contains 15 residues. Between the trimmed V and J ends, which lost 10 bases and 1 base, there was a span of 16 bases.

This clone has only one observation. The chain is built from TRBV2 and TRBJ2-1; 7 bases fit TRBD1. V was pared by 5 bases and J by 5 bases, with 6 bases of the junction left unmatched. This CDR3 comprises 14 residues. The germline gives CDR1 SNHLY, CDR2 FYNNEI. Here the CDR3 reads CASSRQGLNNEQFF. CDR3 nucleotides: TGTGCCAGCAGTCGACAGGGTTTAAACAATGAGCAGTTCTTC.

The chain has TRBV7-3 and TRBJ1-5; D unclear. This CDR3 is built from 13 residues. Looked up from germline, CDR1 is SGHTA and CDR2 is FQGTGA. The V and J ends lost 2 bases and 1 base respectively, with 3 bases between them. The CDR3 DNA reads as TGTGCCAGCAGCTTAGCGAGCAATCAGCCCCAGCATTTT. This gives the protein CASSLASNQPQHF.

The chain couples TRBV30 to TRBJ1-1, with D possibly being TRBD1 (5 bases). This CDR3 spans 13 amino acids. The V and J ends lost 5 bases and 1 base respectively, with 11 bases between them. Germline V CDR1 and CDR2: GTSNPN, SVGIG (reference sequence). The chain's CDR3 is CAWGGVTNTEAFF. The CDR3 nucleotides read TGTGCCTGGGGGGGGGTGACGAACACTGAAGCTTTCTTT.

The chain carries TRBV6-1 and TRBJ2-7, with D tentatively TRBD2 (7 bases). Germline assignment: CDR1 MNHNS and CDR2 SASEGT. The CDR3 consists of 14 residues. Between the trimmed V and J ends, which lost 2 bases and 1 base, there was a span of 9 bases. CDR3 DNA: TGTGCCAGCAGTGAACGGGGGGCTTCCTACGAGCAGTACTTC. Translated: CASSERGASYEQYF.

This chain links TRBV30 with TRBJ2-1, with D perhaps TRBD1 (5 bases). V was clipped by 7 bases and J by 4 bases, with 11 bases between them. This CDR3 region has 12 residues. CDR1 and CDR2 from the germline V gene are GTSNPN and SVGIG (reference sequence). Written as DNA, the CDR3 is TGTGCCTTTTCACGGACATACAATGAGCAGTTCTTC. Its translation: CAFSRTYNEQFF.

The chain joins TRBV29-1 to TRBJ1-2; 10 nucleotides match TRBD1. J was trimmed by 6 bases and V by 4 bases; bases with no gene match: 2. The length of the CDR3 is 12 residues. The germline V gene encodes CDR1 SQVTM and CDR2 ANQGSEA. The CDR3 bases are TGCAGCGTTGTGGGACAGGGGAATGGCTACACCTTC. Translation: CSVVGQGNGYTF.

The rearrangement links TRBV9 to TRBJ2-1, with D perhaps matching TRBD2 (6 bases). Germline CDR1 reads SGDLS; CDR2 reads YYNGEE. This CDR3 has 14 amino acids. V was trimmed by 0 bases and J by 10 bases, leaving 14 bases between them. As DNA, the CDR3 is TGTGCCAGCAGCGTAGTGGAGCGAGGAGGGGAGCAGTTCTTC. Its translation: CASSVVERGGEQFF.

To note about this clone: The junction departs from germline at one end; a sequencing error may be responsible. The gene calls are TRBV29-1 and TRBJ1-1; tentatively, D is TRBD1 (5 bases). This CDR3 has 12 amino acids. Germline V gives CDR1 SQVTM, CDR2 ANQGSEA. This CDR3 is CSVGNRNIEAFF. The CDR3 DNA sequence: TGCAGCGTCGGAAACAGGAACATTGAAGCTTTCTTT.

The gene calls are TRBV19 and TRBJ1-1; 7 bases agree with TRBD1. Germline lookup yields CDR1 LNHDA and CDR2 SQIVND (reference sequence). This CDR3 contains 13 residues. The V segment lost 6 bases and the J segment 1 base; nucleotides outside the gene matches: 2. CDR3 sequence: CASRGQPNTEAFF. The DNA for the CDR3 is TGTGCCAGTAGGGGACAGCCGAACACTGAAGCTTTCTTT.

This sequence joins TRBV10-3 and TRBJ2-6; D not resolved. The V gene's germline CDR1 is ENHRY and CDR2 SYGVKD. Trimming removed 11 bases at V and 2 bases at J, with 10 bases between. This CDR3 has 13 residues. CDR3 nucleotide sequence: TGTGCCGTTGCCCAGGCTGGGGCCAACGTCCTGACTTTC. It specifies CAVAQAGANVLTF.

The rearrangement links TRBV2 to TRBJ2-5, with TRBD2 matching over 9 bases. TRBJ2-7 explains the end of the DNA better; the J call may be wrong. In germline, CDR1 is SNHLY, CDR2 FYNNEI. The CDR3 totals 13 residues. The CDR3 coding sequence is TGTGCCAGCAACGCGGGGGGGCAGTACGAGCAGTACTTC. This gives the protein CASNAGGQYEQYF.

This chain uses TRBV15 with TRBJ2-2, with TRBD1 matching 8 bases. CDR3 length: 16 amino acids. V was pared by 0 bases and J by 7 bases, with 7 bases of the junction left unmatched. The germline CDR1 and CDR2 sequences are LNHNV and YYDKDF (reference sequence). The chain's CDR3 is CATSRDTGQAGGELFF. For the CDR3, the DNA is TGTGCCACCAGCAGAGATACGGGACAGGCCGGCGGGGAGCTGTTTTTT.

The genes are TRBV29-1 and TRBJ1-1; 8 nucleotides agree with TRBD1. The CDR3 has 13 amino acids. Per germline, CDR1 SQVTM and CDR2 ANQGSEA. Losses at the gene ends were 6 bases for V and 0 bases for J; bases not matched to a gene: 3. The CDR3 bases are TGCAGCGTGATCAGGGGGCTGAACACTGAAGCTTTCTTT. Encoded protein: CSVIRGLNTEAFF.

This clone was detected a few times. The chain is built from TRBV7-2 and TRBJ1-1, with D hard to call. The CDR3 has 11 residues. Germline loops: CDR1 SGHTA, CDR2 FQGNSA. Trimming stripped 7 bases from V and 4 bases from J, with 7 bases between. This chain's CDR3 is CASTQFTEAFF. The CDR3, as DNA: TGTGCCAGCACCCAATTCACTGAAGCTTTCTTT. The variable domain in full, completed from reference TRBV7-2 and TRBJ1-1, reads GAGVSQSPSNKVTEKGKDVELRCDPISGHTALYWYRQSLGQGLEFLIYFQGNSAPDKSGLPSDRFSAERTGGSVSTLTIQRTQQEDSAVYLCASTQFTEAFFGQGTRLTVV.

The rearrangement joins TRBV5-1 to TRBJ1-1; 7 nucleotides align to TRBD1. The CDR3 contains 15 residues. Germline-derived CDR1 and CDR2 are SGHRS and YFSETQ. Trimming took 0 bases from V and 0 from J; bases not matched to a gene: 2. CDR3 sequence (DNA): TGCGCCAGCAGCTTGGGGGACAGACTGAACACTGAAGCTTTCTTT. Protein: CASSLGDRLNTEAFF.

V is TRBV4-3 and J is TRBJ1-5; 7 nucleotides align to TRBD1. Germline lookup yields CDR1 LGHNA and CDR2 YSLEER. With V trimmed by 3 bases and J by 0 bases, 2 bases remained unmatched. The CDR3 runs to 15 residues. In DNA form, the CDR3 reads TGCGCCAGCAGCCAGGGGACAGTTAGCAATCAGCCCCAGCATTTT. This codes for CASSQGTVSNQPQHF.

This chain links TRBV27 with TRBJ2-4; possible D gene TRBD1, 6 bases. The germline V and J ends were trimmed by 1 base and 12 bases, with 19 bases remaining between them. CDR3 length equals 15 residues. Germline V gene lookup returns CDR1 MNHEY and CDR2 SMNVEV (reference sequence). In DNA form, the CDR3 reads TGTGCCAGCAGTTTATATGGGGGCGAGAGAGACAGTCAGTACTTC. Protein product: CASSLYGGERDSQYF.

This chain connects TRBV27 to TRBJ2-1; 7 nucleotides agree with TRBD2. CDR3 size: 15 residues. Losses at the gene ends were 9 bases for V and 0 bases for J; bases not matched to a gene: 8. Germline assignment: CDR1 MNHEY and CDR2 SMNVEV (reference sequence). The CDR3 protein is CASKGLRHSYNEQFF. The CDR3 DNA reads TGTGCCAGTAAGGGACTACGACACTCCTACAATGAGCAGTTCTTC.

Here the CDR3 reads CSAKTAYEQYF. The CDR3 DNA is TGCAGTGCTAAAACAGCCTACGAGCAGTACTTC. The rearrangement joins TRBV20-1 to TRBJ2-7; no clear D. Germline loops: CDR1 DFQATT, CDR2 SNEGSKA (reference sequence). Deletions cut 4 bases from V and 2 bases from J, with 6 bases between. The CDR3 has 11 amino acids.

Only one count was recorded for this clone. The DNA for the CDR3 is TGTGCCAGCAGTCCGTGGCAGGGGGCAGCTGAAGCTTTCTTT. This codes for CASSPWQGAAEAFF. V gene TRBV28 combines with J gene TRBJ1-1, with 8 bases identical to TRBD1. Losses at the gene ends were 5 bases for V and 6 bases for J; bases not matched to a gene: 8. Germline V lookup: CDR1 MDHEN, CDR2 SYDVKM. The CDR3 covers 14 residues.

This chain connects TRBV14 to TRBJ2-7; 8 bases are shared with TRBD1. Germline lookup yields CDR1 SGHDN and CDR2 FVKESK. Trimming at V came to 6 bases and at J to 6 bases, leaving 10 bases not matched to a gene. There are 14 residues in the CDR3. In DNA form, the CDR3 reads TGTGCCAGCAGTCCGGACAGGGTAAGGTCCGAGCAGTACTTC. It is translated as CASSPDRVRSEQYF.

The chain links TRBV7-9 to TRBJ1-1; D is undetermined. The V end lost 2 bases, the J end lost 6 bases, and 10 bases lay between the germline ends. There are 13 residues in the CDR3. The V gene's germline CDR1 is SEHNR and CDR2 FQNEAQ (reference sequence). The CDR3 nucleotides are TGTGCCAGCAGCTTAATATCCGCGGCTGAAGCTTTCTTT. This sequence encodes CASSLISAAEAFF.